The 20 T cell receptor beta chains listed next were all sequenced from one sample in a study of blood T cell repertoires in COVID-19. TCRdb's copy holds only in-frame clones and misses some; the assay was immunoSEQ multiplex PCR. The repertoire holds hundreds of thousands of clones, with 83% as singletons. Sequencing used peripheral blood. The receptors were sampled from a woman between 40 and 55 years old with active or convalescent COVID-19.

A few counts support this clone. The junction departs from germline at one end; a sequencing error may be responsible. The rearrangement links TRBV10-3 to TRBJ1-1; a weak D match, TRBD1 (5 bases). Germline values: CDR1 ENHRY, CDR2 SYGVKD. The CDR3 loop spans 14 amino acids. The CDR3 reads CAISGGLQGTDAFF. The CDR3 DNA reads as TGTGCCATCAGTGGTGGGCTCCAAGGGACTGACGCTTTCTTT.

This chain links TRBV12-5 with TRBJ1-1; 10 bases match TRBD1. The V and J ends lost 4 bases and 3 bases, in that order; junction bases with no gene match: 11. There are 17 residues in the CDR3. CDR1 and CDR2 from the germline V gene are LGHNT and FRNRAP. As DNA, the CDR3 is TGTGCTAGTGGTTCTACCCGGGACAGGGGAGGCGACACTGAAGCTTTCTTT. Its protein is CASGSTRDRGGDTEAFF.

This clone was seen just once. The chain is built from TRBV4-1 and TRBJ2-1; TRBD2 matches at 9 bases. CDR3 length equals 15 residues. Germline lookup yields CDR1 MGHRA and CDR2 YSYEKL. Trimming removed 1 base from V and 4 bases from J; junction bases left unmatched: 2. This chain's CDR3 is CASSQGLADYNEQFF. The CDR3 DNA follows: TGCGCCAGCAGCCAAGGACTAGCGGATTACAATGAGCAGTTCTTC.

As regards this clone: The same CDR3 can be traced to other DNA sequences in this sample. V is TRBV12-3 or TRBV12-4 and J is TRBJ1-1, with D uncertain. With 3 bases removed from V and 1 base from J, the gap between germline ends came to 6 bases. This CDR3 spans 13 amino acids. CDR3 DNA: TGTGCCAGCAGTTTGGTCAGGAACACTGAAGCTTTCTTT. This encodes CASSLVRNTEAFF.

This clone was seen only once. The V call is TRBV29-1, the J call TRBJ2-3; TRBD2 matches at 13 bases. V was pared by 7 bases and J by 5 bases, with 3 bases of the junction left unmatched. Germline V gene sequence: CDR1 SQVTM, CDR2 ANQGSEA. The CDR3 length is 13 residues. In DNA form, the CDR3 reads TGCAGCGGGGGACTAGCGGGGAGAGATACGCAGTATTTT. Its translation: CSGGLAGRDTQYF.

V usage is TRBV7-9 and J usage is TRBJ2-7; D not resolved. V gave up 2 bases and J gave up 3 bases, with 17 bases separating them. CDR3 length: 16 residues. Germline V gives CDR1 SEHNR, CDR2 FQNEAQ (reference sequence). The CDR3 DNA reads as TGTGCCAGCAGCTTATCGCGCTCAGGTGCATTCTACGAGCAGTACTTC. It is translated as CASSLSRSGAFYEQYF.

The J gene is TRBJ1-2, the V gene TRBV11-2; a weak D match, TRBD1 (6 bases). The CDR3 is 14 amino acids. V gave up 7 bases and J gave up 4 bases, with 16 bases separating them. The germline CDR1 and CDR2 sequences are SGHAT and FQNNGV. The CDR3 reads CASTLAGGGYGYTF. CDR3 bases: TGTGCCAGCACCTTGGCGGGGGGCGGCTATGGCTACACCTTC.

This clone occurred a few times. This chain joins TRBV10-3 and TRBJ1-5, with 10 bases identical to TRBD1. Germline V gives CDR1 ENHRY, CDR2 SYGVKD. CDR3 length: 14 residues. V lost 10 bases, J lost 4 bases, and 7 bases stayed unmatched. The CDR3 region is CASSGQGRNQPQHF. The CDR3, as DNA: TGTGCCAGCTCGGGACAGGGGAGGAATCAGCCCCAGCATTTT.

The chain uses TRBV19 and TRBJ2-1, with 11 bases lining up with TRBD2. The CDR3 totals 18 residues. In germline, CDR1 is LNHDA, CDR2 SQIVND (reference sequence). V dropped 2 bases and J dropped 2; count of bases not matched to a gene: 8. The chain's CDR3 is CASSIPPTSGIAYNEQFF. CDR3 DNA: TGTGCCAGTAGTATACCCCCGACTAGCGGGATCGCCTACAATGAGCAGTTCTTC. Combining the CDR3 with reference TRBV19 and TRBJ2-1 gives the whole variable domain DGGITQSPKYLFRKEGQNVTLSCEQNLNHDAMYWYRQDPGQGLRLIYYSQIVNDFQKGDIAEGYSVSREKKESFPLTVTSAQKNPTAFYLCASSIPPTSGIAYNEQFFGPGTRLTVL.

The chain joins TRBV27 to TRBJ2-1, with D possibly TRBD2 on 6 matching bases. Deletions cut 4 bases from V and 2 bases from J, with 15 bases between. Germline assignment: CDR1 MNHEY and CDR2 SMNVEV (reference sequence). The CDR3 spans 16 residues. Here the CDR3 reads CASSSLPSAAYNEQFF. CDR3 nucleotide sequence: TGTGCCAGCAGTTCCCTTCCTAGCGCCGCCTACAATGAGCAGTTCTTC.

The rearrangement uses TRBV5-5 and TRBJ1-2; the D gene is possibly TRBD1 (5 bases). Germline loops: CDR1 SGHKS, CDR2 YYEKEE (reference sequence). With 0 bases removed from V and 4 bases from J, the gap between germline ends came to 16 bases. The CDR3 covers 16 residues. The CDR3 spells CASSLVVSGLGYGYTF. The CDR3 DNA follows: TGTGCCAGCAGCTTGGTTGTGTCAGGGCTCGGCTATGGCTACACCTTC.

The chain recombines TRBV6-5 with TRBJ1-1; a weak D match, TRBD1 (5 bases). CDR3 size: 14 residues. CDR1 MNHEY and CDR2 SVGAGI come from the germline V gene. The ends were cut back, 4 bases at V and 12 bases at J, with 21 bases in the middle. CDR3 DNA sequence: TGTGCCAGCAGTTCGATAGGGCGGGGGGTACCGACTTTCTTT. It yields the protein CASSSIGRGVPTFF.

The chain couples TRBV3-1 (or the pseudogene TRBV3-2) to TRBJ1-1; 9 bases align to TRBD1. This CDR3 contains 14 residues. Germline loops: CDR1 LGHDT, CDR2 YNNKEL (reference sequence). Trimming cost V 3 bases and J 9 bases; bases outside gene matches: 8. The CDR3 DNA follows: TGTGCCAGCAGCCATAGCGGGACAGGGACTCAAGCTTTCTTT. Protein: CASSHSGTGTQAFF.

The rearrangement links TRBV3-1 (or the pseudogene TRBV3-2) to TRBJ2-3; 9 bases align to TRBD1. This CDR3 has 15 amino acids. Germline-derived CDR1 and CDR2 are LGHDT and YNNKEL (reference sequence). J lost 3 bases, V lost 3 bases, and 4 bases had no gene match. This CDR3 reads CASSQTGTGTDTQYF. DNA of the CDR3: TGTGCCAGCAGCCAGACCGGGACAGGGACAGATACGCAGTATTTT.

The chain joins TRBV4-1 to TRBJ2-1; 12 nucleotides agree with TRBD2. CDR3 length equals 17 residues. After removal of 0 bases from V and 4 bases from J, the junction contained 4 bases not matched to a gene. CDR1 and CDR2 (germline): MGHRA, YSYEKL. The CDR3 here is CASSQETSGSGYNEQFF. CDR3 in DNA: TGCGCCAGCAGCCAAGAGACTAGCGGGAGTGGTTACAATGAGCAGTTCTTC.

V usage is TRBV6-5 and J usage is TRBJ2-7, with TRBD2 as a possible D gene (5 bases). The CDR3 has 16 amino acids. Germline V gene data show CDR1 as MNHEY and CDR2 as SVGAGI. Trimming took off 0 bases at V and 2 bases at J, with 14 bases between the two ends. CDR3 DNA: TGTGCCAGCAGTTACTCGTTTCCGGGGAACCCCTACGAGCAGTACTTC. Amino acid sequence: CASSYSFPGNPYEQYF.

This chain links TRBV27 with TRBJ2-3; D gene ambiguous. The germline V and J ends were trimmed by 6 bases and 8 bases, with 18 bases remaining between them. The germline V gene encodes CDR1 MNHEY and CDR2 SMNVEV (reference sequence). The CDR3 extends over 14 amino acids. DNA for the CDR3: TGTGCCAGCAGCGACCTTCTAATAGCATCTACGCAGTATTTT. Its protein is CASSDLLIASTQYF.

The chain joins TRBV5-4 to TRBJ2-5; maybe TRBD1 (5 bases). The V end lost 4 bases, the J end lost 2 bases, and 15 bases lay between the germline ends. This CDR3 comprises 15 residues. Germline V gene sequence: CDR1 SGHNT, CDR2 YYREEE (reference sequence). The CDR3, as DNA: TGTGCCAGCAGCCCACAGGCTGCCATACAAGAGACCCAGTACTTC. Translated: CASSPQAAIQETQYF.

CDR3 region: CASSPMTSDDTQYF. CDR3 in DNA: TGTGCCAGCAGTCCAATGACTAGCGATGATACGCAGTATTTT. V and J are TRBV27 and TRBJ2-3, with 8 bases aligning to TRBD2. The CDR3 is 14 residues long. Looked up from germline, CDR1 is MNHEY and CDR2 is SMNVEV (reference sequence). V was pared by 5 bases and J by 6 bases, with 7 bases of the junction left unmatched.

Regarding this clone: Other DNA sequences in this sample translate to the same CDR3. The V call is TRBV24-1, the J call TRBJ1-2; D remains ambiguous. Between the trimmed V and J ends, which lost 0 bases and 8 bases, there was a span of 9 bases. Germline loops: CDR1 KGHDR, CDR2 SFDVKD. The CDR3 extends over 13 amino acids. The DNA of the CDR3 is TGTGCCACCAGTGATTTGAGAGGTCGCGGCTACACCTTC. It translates to CATSDLRGRGYTF.